These 20 T cell receptor beta chains were all obtained from the same sample, sequenced in a study of cytomegalovirus exposure and HLA in healthy donors. 60 Vbeta and 13 Jbeta primers were used in PCR. Sequencing used immunoSEQ multiplex PCR; TCRdb keeps in-frame clones, though not all of them. The sample consists of 99,000 or so clones, 60% to 85% of them appearing once. Sequences were obtained from PBMCs. These receptors all come from a woman under 30 in good health and CMV-seropositive.

This clone has a handful of counts. The V gene is TRBV6-5, the J gene TRBJ2-3, with a possible D match to TRBD2 (5 bases). V was cut by 2 bases and J by 7 bases, with 10 bases left in between. CDR3 length equals 13 residues. Per germline, CDR1 MNHEY and CDR2 SVGAGI. The CDR3 loop reads CASSYIEGNTQYF. The CDR3 region has the DNA TGTGCCAGCAGTTACATTGAGGGAAATACGCAGTATTTT.

Only a few counts were recorded for this clone. The chain combines TRBV4-1 with TRBJ1-2, with D maybe TRBD1 (5 bases). Germline CDR1 and CDR2: MGHRA and YSYEKL. There are 15 residues in the CDR3. V was cut by 1 base and J by 6 bases, with 15 bases left in between. CDR3 coding DNA: TGCGCCAGCAGCCAAGGCCAGGGCAGTCCCGATGGCTACACCTTC. Encoded protein: CASSQGQGSPDGYTF.

In its sample, this clone was seen once. The V call is TRBV27, the J call TRBJ2-5, with D perhaps TRBD2 (6 bases). CDR1 and CDR2 from the germline V gene are MNHEY and SMNVEV (reference sequence). The CDR3 totals 16 residues. V lost 2 bases and J lost 7, with 20 bases in between. This CDR3 is CASSLKGGNTGGTQYF. DNA for the CDR3: TGTGCCAGCAGTTTAAAGGGTGGCAACACCGGGGGGACCCAGTACTTC.

The rearrangement links TRBV29-1 to TRBJ2-5; 10 nucleotides agree with TRBD1. From germline, CDR1 is SQVTM and CDR2 ANQGSEA. The CDR3 has 15 amino acids. J lost 5 bases, V lost 3 bases, and 9 bases had no gene match. As DNA, the CDR3 is TGCAGCGTTGATCCCCAGACAGGGGGCGTCGAGACCCAGTACTTC. This gives the protein CSVDPQTGGVETQYF.

The V and J genes are TRBV18 and TRBJ1-5; the match to TRBD1 covers 8 bases. CDR3 length: 15 amino acids. Trimming at V came to 2 bases and at J to 3 bases, leaving 3 bases not matched to a gene. Per the germline V gene, CDR1 is KGHSH and CDR2 is LQKENI. CDR3 loop: CASSPGTGFNQPQHF. As DNA, the CDR3 is TGTGCCAGCTCACCAGGGACAGGTTTCAATCAGCCCCAGCATTTT.

This clone was observed once. CDR3 coding DNA: TGTGCCCACAGGGACTATTTGAACACTGAAGCTTTCTTT. This translates into CAHRDYLNTEAFF. V is TRBV30 and J is TRBJ1-1; tentative D call: TRBD1 (6 bases). Trimming shortened V by 8 bases and J by 0 bases, and 13 bases separated the two germline ends. Germline lookup yields CDR1 GTSNPN and CDR2 SVGIG (reference sequence). The CDR3 runs to 13 residues.

The CDR3 DNA is TGTGCCAGCAGTCGGAGTACGGGGGAGACCCAGTACTTC. Its translation is CASSRSTGETQYF. The genes are TRBV6-5 and TRBJ2-5, with D possibly being TRBD2 (5 bases). Germline values: CDR1 MNHEY, CDR2 SVGAGI. This CDR3 spans 13 amino acids. V lost 5 bases to trimming and J lost 5 bases, with 12 bases between them.

This rearrangement joins TRBV27 to TRBJ1-4; a weak D match, TRBD1 (6 bases). V was shortened by 2 bases and J by 8 bases, with 12 bases between the two germline ends. Germline lookup yields CDR1 MNHEY and CDR2 SMNVEV (reference sequence). This CDR3 contains 14 residues. The CDR3 DNA sequence: TGTGCCAGCAGTTTAGAAGGGGGTGCCGAAAAACTGTTTTTT. The encoded protein is CASSLEGGAEKLFF. The full variable domain, completed using reference TRBV27 and TRBJ1-4, is EAQVTQNPRYLITVTGKKLTVTCSQNMNHEYMSWYRQDPGLGLRQIYYSMNVEVTDKGDVPEGYKVSRKEKRNFPLILESPSPNQTSLYFCASSLEGGAEKLFFGSGTQLSVL.

The CDR3: CAWATGSQETQYF. CDR3 DNA sequence: TGTGCCTGGGCTACAGGGAGCCAAGAGACCCAGTACTTC. This chain connects TRBV30 to TRBJ2-5, with TRBD1 as a possible D gene (6 bases). V dropped 5 bases and J dropped 1 base, with 11 bases sitting between them. This CDR3 region has 13 residues. Germline lookup yields CDR1 GTSNPN and CDR2 SVGIG (reference sequence).

This clone showed up just a few times. The genes are TRBV2 and TRBJ2-6; 8 bases are shared with TRBD1. With 6 bases clipped from V and 0 bases from J, the junction kept 10 bases outside the gene matches. The CDR3 covers 18 residues. Germline CDR1 and CDR2: SNHLY and FYNNEI. In nucleotides, the CDR3 is TGTGCCAGCAGGACCGGGGACAGGACCCCCTCTGGGGCCAACGTCCTGACTTTC. It yields the protein CASRTGDRTPSGANVLTF.

The V and J genes are TRBV6-5 and TRBJ2-1, with D perhaps matching TRBD2 (6 bases). Germline CDR1 MNHEY, CDR2 SVGAGI. Trimming removed 5 bases from V and 10 bases from J, with 21 bases in between. This CDR3 is built from 15 residues. The CDR3 sequence is CASSLDYIGRKEQFF. CDR3 nucleotides: TGTGCCAGCAGTCTGGACTACATCGGGAGAAAAGAGCAGTTCTTC.

V gene TRBV5-6 combines with J gene TRBJ2-5, with TRBD1 matching over 10 bases. Losses at the gene ends were 4 bases for V and 3 bases for J; bases not matched to a gene: 6. This CDR3 has 15 residues. Germline loops: CDR1 SGHDT, CDR2 YYEEEE. The CDR3 loop is CASSQTTGGKETQYF. The CDR3 DNA reads TGTGCCAGCAGCCAGACGACAGGGGGCAAAGAGACCCAGTACTTC.

This chain connects TRBV2 to TRBJ1-2; perhaps TRBD1 as D (5 bases). The length of the CDR3 is 15 residues. Trimming stripped 3 bases from V and 4 bases from J, with 15 bases between. Germline loops: CDR1 SNHLY, CDR2 FYNNEI. The CDR3 region has the DNA TGTGCCAGCAGTGATCGGACTGGGGGGAGCTATGGCTACACCTTC. Its protein is CASSDRTGGSYGYTF.

The rearrangement joins TRBV25-1 to TRBJ1-2, with 7 positions matching TRBD1. Trimming cost V 0 bases and J 8 bases; bases outside gene matches: 6. The CDR3 is 14 residues long. Germline V gene data show CDR1 as MGHDK and CDR2 as SYGVNS. The CDR3 sequence is CASSEYEGGFGYTF. In DNA, the CDR3 is TGTGCCAGCAGTGAATATGAAGGGGGCTTCGGCTACACCTTC.

This clone has a handful of counts. The chain is built from TRBV23-1 and TRBJ1-1, with TRBD1 matching over 12 bases. TRBV23-1 belongs to the ORF category, with a function that is uncertain. After removal of 0 bases from V and 2 bases from J, the junction contained 7 bases not matched to a gene. The CDR3 length is 18 residues. DNA for the CDR3: TGCGCCAGCAGTCAATCGAGACGGGACAGGGGGCCTAACACTGAAGCTTTCTTT. Its protein is CASSQSRRDRGPNTEAFF.

The rearrangement links TRBV9 to TRBJ1-4; the match to TRBD1 covers 8 bases. There are 17 residues in the CDR3. Trimming cost V 0 bases and J 3 bases; bases outside gene matches: 7. In germline, CDR1 is SGDLS, CDR2 YYNGEE. CDR3 sequence reads: CASSVGILGQANEKLFF. The CDR3 region has the DNA TGTGCCAGCAGCGTAGGGATCTTGGGACAGGCTAATGAAAAACTGTTTTTT.

The chain couples TRBV28 to TRBJ1-3, with a tentative D call TRBD1 (5 bases). The CDR3 covers 13 residues. Looked up from germline, CDR1 is MDHEN and CDR2 is SYDVKM. The V gene lost 8 bases and the J gene lost 5 bases, with 13 bases spanning the gap. The CDR3 sequence is CASDGGERNTIYF. The CDR3 bases are TGTGCCAGCGATGGAGGGGAAAGAAACACCATATATTTT. Filled out from reference TRBV28 and TRBJ1-3, the complete variable domain reads DVKVTQSSRYLVKRTGEKVFLECVQDMDHENMFWYRQDPGLGLRLIYFSYDVKMKEKGDIPEGYSVSREKKERFSLILESASTNQTSMYLCASDGGERNTIYFGEGSWLTVV.

The chain combines TRBV20-1 with TRBJ2-7; unclear D gene. Looked up from germline, CDR1 is DFQATT and CDR2 is SNEGSKA (reference sequence). V lost 6 bases and J lost 0, with 3 bases in between. CDR3 length equals 10 residues. In DNA form, the CDR3 reads TGCAGTGCGTACTCCTACGAGCAGTACTTC. Translating gives CSAYSYEQYF.

V usage is TRBV19 and J usage is TRBJ2-1, with D maybe TRBD2 (6 bases). This CDR3 has 15 residues. Germline CDR1 and CDR2: LNHDA and SQIVND (reference sequence). V dropped 3 bases and J dropped 4 bases, with 13 bases sitting between them. In DNA form, the CDR3 reads TGTGCCAGTAGTATCAGTGGCGGGGCTTACAATGAGCAGTTCTTC. It encodes CASSISGGAYNEQFF.

V is TRBV6-1 and J is TRBJ1-2; 11 bases align to TRBD1. CDR3 length: 13 amino acids. CDR1 and CDR2 from the germline V gene are MNHNS and SASEGT. V was pared by 3 bases and J by 7 bases, with 1 base of the junction left unmatched. CDR3 region: CASSEDRGPGYTF. CDR3 sequence (DNA): TGTGCCAGCAGTGAGGACAGGGGGCCTGGCTACACCTTC.